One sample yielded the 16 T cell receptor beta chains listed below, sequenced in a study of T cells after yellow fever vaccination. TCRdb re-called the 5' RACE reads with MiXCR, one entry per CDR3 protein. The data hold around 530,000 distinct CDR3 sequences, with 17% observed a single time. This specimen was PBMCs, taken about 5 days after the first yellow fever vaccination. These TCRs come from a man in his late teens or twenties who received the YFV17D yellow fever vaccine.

CDR3 nucleotides: TGTGCCAGCAGCGTAGTTGATAGCGGGGGGGCAAATACCGGGGAGCTGTTTTTT. Encoded protein: CASSVVDSGGANTGELFF. The rearrangement links TRBV9 to TRBJ2-2; 11 nucleotides agree with TRBD2. CDR3 length: 18 residues. Germline assignment: CDR1 SGDLS and CDR2 YYNGEE. With V trimmed by 0 bases and J by 5 bases, 9 bases remained unmatched.

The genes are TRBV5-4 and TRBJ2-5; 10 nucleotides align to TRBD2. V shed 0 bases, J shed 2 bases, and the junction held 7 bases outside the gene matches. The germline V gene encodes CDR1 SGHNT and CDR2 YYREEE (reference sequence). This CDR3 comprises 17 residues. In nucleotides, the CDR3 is TGTGCCAGCAGCTTGGACGGGCTAGCGGGGGCTCAAGAGACCCAGTACTTC. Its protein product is CASSLDGLAGAQETQYF.

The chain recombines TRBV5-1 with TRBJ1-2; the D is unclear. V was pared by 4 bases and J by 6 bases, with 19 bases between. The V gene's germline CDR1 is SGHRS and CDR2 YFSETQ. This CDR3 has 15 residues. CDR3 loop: CASSSYRTATDGYTF. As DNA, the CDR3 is TGCGCCAGCAGCAGCTATCGGACGGCCACTGATGGCTACACCTTC.

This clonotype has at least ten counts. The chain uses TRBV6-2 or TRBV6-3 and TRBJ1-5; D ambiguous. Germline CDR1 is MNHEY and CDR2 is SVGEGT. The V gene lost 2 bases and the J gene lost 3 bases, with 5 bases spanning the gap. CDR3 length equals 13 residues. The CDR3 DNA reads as TGTGCCAGCAGTTACGGGGACAATCAGCCCCAGCATTTT. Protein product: CASSYGDNQPQHF.

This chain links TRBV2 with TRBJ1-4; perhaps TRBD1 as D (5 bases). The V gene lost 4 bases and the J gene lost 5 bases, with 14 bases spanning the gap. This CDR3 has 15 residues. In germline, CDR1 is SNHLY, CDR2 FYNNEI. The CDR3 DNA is TGTGCCAGCAGTGGGGACTCCTCAAACAATGAAAAACTGTTTTTT. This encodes CASSGDSSNNEKLFF.

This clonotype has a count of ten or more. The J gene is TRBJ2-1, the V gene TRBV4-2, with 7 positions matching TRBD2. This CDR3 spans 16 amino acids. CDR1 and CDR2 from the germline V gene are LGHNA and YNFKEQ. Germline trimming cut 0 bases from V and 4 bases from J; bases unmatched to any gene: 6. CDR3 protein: CASSQDLGGGYNEQFF. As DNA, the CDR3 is TGTGCCAGCAGCCAAGATCTTGGGGGGGGATACAATGAGCAGTTCTTC.

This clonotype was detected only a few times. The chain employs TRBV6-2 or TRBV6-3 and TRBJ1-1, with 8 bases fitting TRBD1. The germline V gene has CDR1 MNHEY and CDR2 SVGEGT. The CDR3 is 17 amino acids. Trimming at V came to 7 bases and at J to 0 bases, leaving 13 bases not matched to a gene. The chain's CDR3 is CASTIPGTGGMNTEAFF. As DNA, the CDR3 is TGTGCCAGCACCATACCCGGGACAGGAGGGATGAACACTGAAGCTTTCTTT.

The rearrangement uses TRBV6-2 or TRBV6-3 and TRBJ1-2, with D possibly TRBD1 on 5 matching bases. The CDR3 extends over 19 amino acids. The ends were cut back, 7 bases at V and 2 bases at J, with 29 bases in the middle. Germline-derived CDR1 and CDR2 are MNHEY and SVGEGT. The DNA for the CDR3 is TGTGCCAGCAAGCCGCAAAACCAGGGCAGGAGGAGTTCCAACTATGGCTACACCTTC. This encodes CASKPQNQGRRSSNYGYTF.

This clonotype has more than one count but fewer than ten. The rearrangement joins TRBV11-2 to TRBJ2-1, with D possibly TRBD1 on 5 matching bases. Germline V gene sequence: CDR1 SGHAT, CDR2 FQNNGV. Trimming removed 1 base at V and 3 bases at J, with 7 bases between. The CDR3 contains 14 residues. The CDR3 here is CASSLVTGYNEQFF. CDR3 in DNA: TGTGCCAGCAGCTTAGTTACAGGCTACAATGAGCAGTTCTTC.

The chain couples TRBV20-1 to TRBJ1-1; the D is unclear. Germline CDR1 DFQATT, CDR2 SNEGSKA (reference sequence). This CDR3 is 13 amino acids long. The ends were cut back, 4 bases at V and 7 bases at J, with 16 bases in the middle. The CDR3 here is CSAIWLSLGEAFF. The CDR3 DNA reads TGCAGTGCTATATGGCTCTCCCTGGGTGAAGCTTTCTTT.

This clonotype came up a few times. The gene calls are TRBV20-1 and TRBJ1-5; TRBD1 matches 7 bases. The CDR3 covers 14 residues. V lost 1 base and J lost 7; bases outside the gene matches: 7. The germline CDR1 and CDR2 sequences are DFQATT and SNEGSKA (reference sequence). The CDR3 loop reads CSARGVRGDQPQHF. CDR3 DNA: TGCAGTGCTAGAGGGGTCAGGGGGGACCAGCCCCAGCATTTT.

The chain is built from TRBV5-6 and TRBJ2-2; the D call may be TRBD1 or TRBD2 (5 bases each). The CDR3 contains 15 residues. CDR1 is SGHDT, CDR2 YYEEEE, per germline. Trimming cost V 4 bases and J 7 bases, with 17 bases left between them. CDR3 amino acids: CASSGGVIWGGELFF. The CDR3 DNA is TGTGCCAGCAGCGGGGGTGTAATTTGGGGCGGGGAGCTGTTTTTT.

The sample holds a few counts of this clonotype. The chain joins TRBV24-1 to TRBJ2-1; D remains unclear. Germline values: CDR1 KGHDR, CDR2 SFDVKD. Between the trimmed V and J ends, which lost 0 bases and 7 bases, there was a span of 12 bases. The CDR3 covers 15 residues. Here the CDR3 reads CATSDLLDSKNEQFF. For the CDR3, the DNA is TGTGCCACCAGTGATTTGCTTGATTCAAAGAATGAGCAGTTCTTC.

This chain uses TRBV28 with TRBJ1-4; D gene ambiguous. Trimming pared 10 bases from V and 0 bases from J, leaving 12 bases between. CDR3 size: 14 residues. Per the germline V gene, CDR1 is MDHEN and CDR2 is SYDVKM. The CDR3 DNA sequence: TGTGCCATACTAGGGAGTGCAACTAATGAAAAACTGTTTTTT. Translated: CAILGSATNEKLFF.

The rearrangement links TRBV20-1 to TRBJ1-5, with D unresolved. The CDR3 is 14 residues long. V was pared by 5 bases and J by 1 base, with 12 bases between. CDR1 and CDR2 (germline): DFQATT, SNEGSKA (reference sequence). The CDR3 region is CSASDGTSNQPQHF. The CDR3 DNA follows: TGCAGTGCTTCGGACGGAACGAGCAATCAGCCCCAGCATTTT.

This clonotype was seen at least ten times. In DNA form, the CDR3 reads TGTGCCAGCAGCTTCACTTACCAGGGACAGGGGAACGGCTACACCTTC. Encoded protein: CASSFTYQGQGNGYTF. The chain links TRBV7-2 to TRBJ1-2; 10 bases fit TRBD1. The CDR3 loop spans 16 amino acids. The trim removed 3 bases at V and 8 bases at J, leaving 12 bases unmatched. Germline-derived CDR1 and CDR2 are SGHTA and FQGNSA. The entire variable domain, with the rest obtained from reference TRBV7-2 and TRBJ1-2, is as follows: GAGVSQSPSNKVTEKGKDVELRCDPISGHTALYWYRQSLGQGLEFLIYFQGNSAPDKSGLPSDRFSAERTGGSVSTLTIQRTQQEDSAVYLCASSFTYQGQGNGYTFGSGTRLTVV.